This is a list of T cell receptor beta chains from one sample in a study of CD4 T cells in relation to SARS-CoV-2 and coronaviruses. The method was immunoSEQ multiplex PCR; TCRdb's version includes in-frame clones alone and lacks a portion of them. The sample carries about 36,000 clones, more than 65% recorded once. Their antigens are not known. Sequencing was performed on memory CD4+ T cells from PBMCs, cultured in vitro. The source is an adult with COVID-19. The CDR3 runs from the conserved cysteine through the conserved F or W. D genes are given only for firm matches. The size of a clone is reported for some rows only, either as once, few or many, or as a class for expanded clones.

j_gene | len | d_gene | abundance | v_gene | CDR3nt | CDR3aa
TRBJ2-5 | 15 | . | once | TRBV4-1 | TGCGCCAGCAGCCAGCTCGGACTCTTCCAAGAGACCCAGTACTTC | CASSQLGLFQETQYF
TRBJ2-7 | 17 | TRBD1 | . | TRBV28 | TGTGCCAGCACTCAAACCCTAGAATGGGACAGCTCCTACGAGCAGTACTTC | CASTQTLEWDSSYEQYF
TRBJ1-1 | 13 | . | few | TRBV5-1 | TGCGCCAGCAGCTTAGGCACGAGCACTGAAGCTTTCTTT | CASSLGTSTEAFF
TRBJ1-5 | 12 | . | few | TRBV29-1 | TGCAGCGTTGCAGGGGACAATCAGCCCCAGCATTTT | CSVAGDNQPQHF
TRBJ2-7 | 15 | TRBD2 | . | TRBV5-5 | TGTGCCAGCAGCTTCGGGCTAGCGGAACTCTACGAGCAGTACTTC | CASSFGLAELYEQYF
TRBJ2-7 | 13 | . | . | TRBV7-9 | TGTGCCAGCAGCTCGGACGCATCCTACGAGCAGTACTTC | CASSSDASYEQYF
TRBJ2-6 | 18 | . | . | TRBV11-2 | TGTGCCAGCAGCTTAGGGAGGGGGCTATCCTCTGGGGCCAACGTCCTGACTTTC | CASSLGRGLSSGANVLTF
TRBJ2-6 | 16 | . | . | TRBV28 | TGTGCCAGCAGTCCCGACGGACTCTCTGGGGCCAACGTCCTGACTTTC | CASSPDGLSGANVLTF
TRBJ1-1 | 15 | TRBD1 | . | TRBV4-2 | TGTGCCAGCAGCCAAATCGACAGGGGGAGCACTGAAGCTTTCTTT | CASSQIDRGSTEAFF
TRBJ1-2 | 17 | . | . | TRBV5-6 | TGTGCCAGCAGCCAGGCGAGGGGGGGAAGAAAAACCTATGGCTACACCTTC | CASSQARGGRKTYGYTF
TRBJ1-2 | 18 | . | . | TRBV4-1 | TGCGCCAGCAGAGAGGTTGTGAAGCGCCGCAGGGGAACCTATGGCTACACCTTC | CASREVVKRRRGTYGYTF
TRBJ1-5 | 13 | . | few | TRBV19 | TGTGCCAGTAGTGAGGGATTACCTCAGCCCCAGCATTTT | CASSEGLPQPQHF
TRBJ2-1 | 16 | . | . | TRBV19 | TGTGCCAGTAGTATATCGTGGGGGAGACGGGACAATGAGCAGTTCTTC | CASSISWGRRDNEQFF
TRBJ2-7 | 16 | . | . | TRBV29-1 | TGCAGCGTTGTGTTGGTTCTGGACAAGGGCTCGTACGAGCAGTACTTC | CSVVLVLDKGSYEQYF
TRBJ2-7 | 16 | TRBD2 | . | TRBV10-3 | TGTGCCATCAGTGAGTCGGTAACTAGCGGGAGCTACGAGCAGTACTTC | CAISESVTSGSYEQYF
TRBJ2-3 | 13 | . | . | TRBV7-2 | TGTGCCAGCAGCCGGACTAGCACAGATACGCAGTATTTT | CASSRTSTDTQYF
TRBJ2-1 | 16 | . | once | TRBV5-1 | TGCGCCAGCAGCTTACGATGGGACCGGCGGGGTCCTGAGCAGTTCTTC | CASSLRWDRRGPEQFF
TRBJ2-7 | 17 | . | few | TRBV23-1 | TGCGCCAGCAGTCAATCGCCGACATCCCTTAACCCTTACGAGCAGTACTTC | CASSQSPTSLNPYEQYF
TRBJ2-7 | 15 | . | . | TRBV19 | TGTGCCAGTAGTATAGTAACAGGGCGGAGAGACGAGCAGTACTTC | CASSIVTGRRDEQYF
TRBJ1-2 | 13 | . | . | TRBV10-3 | TGTGCCATCGCATCCGGAGGGAACTATGGCTACACCTTC | CAIASGGNYGYTF
TRBJ2-3 | 17 | TRBD2 | . | TRBV7-7 | TGTGCCAGCAGCTTAGGGACTAGCGGGAGTATCAGTGATACGCAGTATTTT | CASSLGTSGSISDTQYF
TRBJ1-4 | 15 | TRBD1 | . | TRBV6-5 | TGTGCCAGCAGTTACAGGACAGGCGCGGGTGAAAAACTGTTTTTT | CASSYRTGAGEKLFF
TRBJ2-2 | 17 | TRBD1 | . | TRBV5-1 | TGCGCCAGCAGCTTGACTCCGACAGGGCGGAACACCGGGGAGCTGTTTTTT | CASSLTPTGRNTGELFF
TRBJ2-7 | 14 | . | . | TRBV28 | TGTGCCAGCAGCTCCCCCCCAATCGACTACGAGCAGTACTTC | CASSSPPIDYEQYF
TRBJ2-1 | 16 | TRBD2 | once | TRBV24-1 | TGTGCCACCAGTGACAGGACTAGCGGGAGGGCCATCGAGCAGTTCTTC | CATSDRTSGRAIEQFF
TRBJ2-2 | 13 | . | . | TRBV11-3 | TGTGCCAGCAGCTTAGGGGCCGCCGGGGAGCTGTTTTTT | CASSLGAAGELFF
TRBJ2-5 | 15 | TRBD1 | . | TRBV19 | TGTGCCAGTAGCTATCGGGGCAGGGGGATAGAGACCCAGTACTTC | CASSYRGRGIETQYF
TRBJ1-4 | 16 | . | . | TRBV9 | TGTGCCAGCAGCGTGAGCCCGGGCTTCTCTAATGAAAAACTGTTTTTT | CASSVSPGFSNEKLFF
TRBJ2-1 | 13 | TRBD1 | . | TRBV13 | TGTGCCAGCAGCTCCGGGACAGGGTTCGGGCAGTTCTTC | CASSSGTGFGQFF
TRBJ2-5 | 13 | . | once | TRBV11-2 | TGTGCCAGCAGCATCGGGACGGACGGGACCCAGTACTTC | CASSIGTDGTQYF
TRBJ2-5 | 14 | . | . | TRBV5-1 | TGCGCCAGCAGCTTGGTCCCAGGGCGGGAGACCCAGTACTTC | CASSLVPGRETQYF
TRBJ2-4 | 15 | . | . | TRBV6-2/TRBV6-3 | TGTGCCAGCAGTTACTCGGAGAACAGGAATAACATTCAGTACTTC | CASSYSENRNNIQYF
TRBJ1-3 | 14 | . | few | TRBV2 | TGTGCCAGCAGTGATCAAGGGAATGGAAACACCATATATTTT | CASSDQGNGNTIYF
TRBJ2-4 | 11 | . | . | TRBV20-1 | TGCAGTGCTAGTCAGGGAAACATTCAGTACTTC | CSASQGNIQYF
TRBJ1-4 | 12 | . | . | TRBV5-4 | TGTGCCAGCAGCTTGGATGGTGAAAAACTGTTTTTT | CASSLDGEKLFF